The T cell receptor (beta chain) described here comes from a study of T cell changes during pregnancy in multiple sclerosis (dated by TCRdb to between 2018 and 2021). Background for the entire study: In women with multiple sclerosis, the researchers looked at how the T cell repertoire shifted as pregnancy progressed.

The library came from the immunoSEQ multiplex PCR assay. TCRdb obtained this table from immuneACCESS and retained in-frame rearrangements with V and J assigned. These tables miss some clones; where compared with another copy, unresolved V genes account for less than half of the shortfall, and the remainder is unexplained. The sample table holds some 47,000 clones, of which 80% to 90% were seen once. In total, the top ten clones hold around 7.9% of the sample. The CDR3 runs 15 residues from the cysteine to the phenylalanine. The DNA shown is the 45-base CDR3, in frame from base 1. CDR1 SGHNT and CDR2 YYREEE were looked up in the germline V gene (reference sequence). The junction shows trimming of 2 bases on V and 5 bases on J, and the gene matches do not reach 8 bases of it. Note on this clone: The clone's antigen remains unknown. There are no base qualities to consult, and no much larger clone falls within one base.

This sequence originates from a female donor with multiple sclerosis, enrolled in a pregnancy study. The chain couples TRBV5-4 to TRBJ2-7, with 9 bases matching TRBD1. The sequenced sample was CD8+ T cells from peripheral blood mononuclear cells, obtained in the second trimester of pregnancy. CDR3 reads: CASSFIGTGIHEQYF. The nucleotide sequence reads TGTGCCAGCAGCTTTATCGGGACAGGGATTCACGAGCAGTACTTC.